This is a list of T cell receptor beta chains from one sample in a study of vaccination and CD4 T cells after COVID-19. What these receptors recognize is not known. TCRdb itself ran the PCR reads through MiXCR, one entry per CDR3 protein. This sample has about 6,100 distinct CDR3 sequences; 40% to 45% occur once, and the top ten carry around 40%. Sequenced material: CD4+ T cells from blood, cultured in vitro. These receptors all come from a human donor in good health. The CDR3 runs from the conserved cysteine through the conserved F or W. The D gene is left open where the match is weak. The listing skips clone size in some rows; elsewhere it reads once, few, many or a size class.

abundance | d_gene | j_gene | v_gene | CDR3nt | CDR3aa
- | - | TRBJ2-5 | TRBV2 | TGTGCCAGCAGTGGGTTTGAGGGATGGGAGACCCAGTACTTC | CASSGFEGWETQYF
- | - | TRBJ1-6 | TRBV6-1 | TGTGCCAGCAGCTCCCAAAAGGCCCTCCACTTT | CASSSQKALHF
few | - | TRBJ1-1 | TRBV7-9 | TGTGCCAGCAGCCATATCGGGGACACTGAAGCTTTCTTT | CASSHIGDTEAFF
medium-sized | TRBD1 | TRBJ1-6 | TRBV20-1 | TGCAGTGCTGCCGGGACAGAGAATTCACCCCTCCACTTT | CSAAGTENSPLHF
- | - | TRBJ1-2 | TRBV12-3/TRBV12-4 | TGTGCCAGCAGCTTGGCCGGCCAAGGGGGCTACACCTTC | CASSLAGQGGYTF
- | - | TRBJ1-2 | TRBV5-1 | TGCGCCAGCAGCTTGGGGGACGGACGCTATGGCTACACCTTC | CASSLGDGRYGYTF
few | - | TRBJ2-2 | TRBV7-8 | TGTGCCGCGAAGAGGGCCCCTTACACCGGGGAGCTGTTTTTT | CAAKRAPYTGELFF
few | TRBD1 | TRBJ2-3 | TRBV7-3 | TGTGCCAGCAGCTTTGGGGCTACAGGGGGCACAGATACGCAGTATTTT | CASSFGATGGTDTQYF
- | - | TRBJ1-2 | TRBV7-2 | TGTGCCAGCAGCCAGGAGGGCTATGGCTACACCTTC | CASSQEGYGYTF
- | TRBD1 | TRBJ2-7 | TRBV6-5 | TGTGCCAGCAGTTATACTCGGGGACAGCTCGCAGCCTACGAGCAGTACTTC | CASSYTRGQLAAYEQYF
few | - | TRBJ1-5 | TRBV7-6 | TGTGCCAGCAGCTCTAATAGCAATCAGCCCCAGCATTTT | CASSSNSNQPQHF
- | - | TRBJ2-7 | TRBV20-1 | TGCAGTGCTAGGGACGACTCCTACGAGCAGTACTTC | CSARDDSYEQYF
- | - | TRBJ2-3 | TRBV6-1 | TGTGCCAGCAAAGACACCGTTCGGGATACGCAGTATTTT | CASKDTVRDTQYF
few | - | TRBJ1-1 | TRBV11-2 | TGTGCCAGCAGCTTAACTGTGATGAACACTGAAGCTTTCTTT | CASSLTVMNTEAFF
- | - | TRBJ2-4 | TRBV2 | TGTGCCAGCAGTGACTGGCAGCTAGCCAAAAACATTCAGTACTTC | CASSDWQLAKNIQYF
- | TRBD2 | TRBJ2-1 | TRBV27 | TGTGCCAGCAGTATTAGCGGGGGGAATACTCCCTACAATGAGCAGTTCTTC | CASSISGGNTPYNEQFF